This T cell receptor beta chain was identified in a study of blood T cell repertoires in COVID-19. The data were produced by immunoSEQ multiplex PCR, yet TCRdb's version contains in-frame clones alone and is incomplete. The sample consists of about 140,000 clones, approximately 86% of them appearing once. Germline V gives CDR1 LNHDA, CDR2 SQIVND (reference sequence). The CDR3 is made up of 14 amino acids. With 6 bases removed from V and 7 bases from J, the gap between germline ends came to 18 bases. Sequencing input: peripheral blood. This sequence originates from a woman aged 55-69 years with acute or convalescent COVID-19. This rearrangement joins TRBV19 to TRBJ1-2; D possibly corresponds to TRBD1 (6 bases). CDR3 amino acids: CASRSPTGQSGYTF. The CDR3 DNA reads TGTGCCAGTAGGAGCCCCACCGGACAGAGTGGCTACACCTTC.